This record looks at one T cell receptor (beta chain) sequence and its context. What it binds is not known. CDR1 and CDR2 from the germline V gene are ENHRY and SYGVKD. This CDR3 contains 13 residues. V was clipped by 3 bases and J by 9 bases, with 12 bases between them. TCRdb's table, derived via immunoSEQ multiplex PCR, lists solely in-frame clones and lacks some. The sample consists of some 140,000 clones, over 85% of them appearing once. The data were taken from a study of T cell responses to AZD1222 COVID-19 vaccine. Regarding the study as a whole: Once two AZD1222 doses were given, Spike-specific TCR breadth and depth went up. Nearly half of unique spike-specific TCRs reportedly avoided B.1.351 and B.1.1.7 mutated regions. Spike-spanning, vaccine-associated CD4 TCRs were dominant at 160-218 and 743-854.

Specimen: peripheral blood, collected on day 0 of AZD1222 vaccination. This sequence was found in an adult in good health. J is TRBJ2-4 and V is TRBV10-3; possibly TRBD2 for D (5 bases). The CDR3 sequence is CAISELEVGIQYF. Here the CDR3 DNA reads TGTGCCATCAGTGAACTAGAGGTCGGCATTCAGTACTTC.